These 28 T cell receptor beta chains share one sample of origin, sequenced in a study of blood T cell repertoires in COVID-19. Using immunoSEQ multiplex PCR, the repertoire was profiled, and TCRdb retains in-frame clones only, with some absent. The sample includes approximately 82,000 clones, 85% to 90% of them seen just once. What was sequenced was peripheral blood. These receptors all come from a man between 65 and 79 years old with active or convalescent COVID-19.

The chain joins TRBV7-2 to TRBJ2-5; D is unclear. CDR3 length: 12 amino acids. From germline, CDR1 is SGHTA and CDR2 FQGNSA. V lost 3 bases to trimming and J lost 4 bases, with 6 bases between them. The CDR3 reads CASSFSSETQYF. CDR3 nucleotides: TGTGCCAGCAGCTTTTCGTCAGAGACCCAGTACTTC. The whole variable domain, filled in from reference TRBV7-2 and TRBJ2-5, reads GAGVSQSPSNKVTEKGKDVELRCDPISGHTALYWYRQSLGQGLEFLIYFQGNSAPDKSGLPSDRFSAERTGGSVSTLTIQRTQQEDSAVYLCASSFSSETQYFGPGTRLLVL.

The chain uses TRBV2 and TRBJ2-2, with 9 bases fitting TRBD2. Germline V lookup: CDR1 SNHLY, CDR2 FYNNEI. The ends lost 7 bases at V and 6 bases at J; junction bases unmatched: 12. The CDR3 is 16 amino acids. The CDR3: CASNVGAGGLSGELFF. Written as DNA, the CDR3 is TGTGCCAGCAACGTTGGGGCGGGAGGGCTGTCCGGGGAGCTGTTTTTT.

The chain recombines TRBV6-5 with TRBJ2-1; maybe TRBD2 (5 bases). The CDR3 has 15 amino acids. V lost 6 bases and J lost 0, with 12 bases in between. Per the germline V gene, CDR1 is MNHEY and CDR2 is SVGAGI. CDR3: CASRPPGSSYNEQFF. The CDR3 nucleotides read TGTGCCAGCAGGCCCCCGGGGAGCTCCTACAATGAGCAGTTCTTC.

This chain connects TRBV6-4 to TRBJ2-1; TRBD1 might be the D (5 bases). V lost 10 bases and J 2 bases, leaving 21 bases between the germline ends. Per germline, CDR1 MRHNA and CDR2 SNTAGT. The CDR3 contains 16 residues. CDR3 protein: CANQKPPRVAYNEQFF. CDR3 sequence (DNA): TGTGCCAACCAGAAACCTCCCAGGGTGGCCTACAATGAGCAGTTCTTC.

This chain uses TRBV6-5 with TRBJ1-2; TRBD1 aligns across 12 bases. The germline gives CDR1 MNHEY, CDR2 SVGAGI. This CDR3 contains 14 residues. V lost 5 bases and J lost 7; bases outside the gene matches: 5. The CDR3 DNA is TGTGCCAGCAGTCAATCGGGACAGGGGGCTGGCTACACCTTC. This encodes CASSQSGQGAGYTF.

The V call is TRBV20-1, the J call TRBJ1-2; D not certain. CDR1 is DFQATT, CDR2 SNEGSKA, per germline (reference sequence). Trimming removed 3 bases at V and 6 bases at J, with 14 bases between. This CDR3 comprises 13 residues. The CDR3 DNA reads as TGCAGTGCTAGTGAGACGGCTCGGGATGGCTACACCTTC. Encoded protein: CSASETARDGYTF.

This chain connects TRBV4-1 to TRBJ1-1, with a possible D match to TRBD1 (6 bases). The CDR3 spans 15 residues. Germline V gene lookup returns CDR1 MGHRA and CDR2 YSYEKL. Trimming shortened V by 1 base and J by 7 bases, and 16 bases separated the two germline ends. CDR3: CASSQVGRGRGEAFF. The CDR3 DNA is TGCGCCAGCAGCCAAGTAGGAAGGGGGAGAGGTGAAGCTTTCTTT.

For the CDR3, the DNA is TGTGCCAGCACCTTAGCGGGAATGAGCACAGATACGCAGTATTTT. The encoded protein is CASTLAGMSTDTQYF. J is TRBJ2-3 and V is TRBV5-8, with TRBD2 matching over 8 bases. CDR1 SGHTS and CDR2 YDEGEE come from the germline V gene. The CDR3 spans 15 residues. J lost 0 bases, V lost 6 bases, and 6 bases had no gene match.

This chain connects TRBV30 to TRBJ1-2, with TRBD1 matching over 10 bases. The germline V gene encodes CDR1 GTSNPN and CDR2 SVGIG (reference sequence). The CDR3 has 15 amino acids. J lost 3 bases, V lost 4 bases, and 8 bases had no gene match. Written as DNA, the CDR3 is TGTGCCTGGACGGCAGGGACAGGGGCGCACTATGGCTACACCTTC. Residues: CAWTAGTGAHYGYTF.

This chain links TRBV7-2 with TRBJ1-1; no clear D. The ends were cut back, 4 bases at V and 4 bases at J, with 13 bases in the middle. Germline assignment: CDR1 SGHTA and CDR2 FQGNSA. The CDR3 runs to 14 residues. CDR3 DNA: TGTGCCAGCAGCTCCTCGGGAGGGCGCACTGAAGCTTTCTTT. Protein product: CASSSSGGRTEAFF.

The chain carries TRBV4-1 and TRBJ1-5, with TRBD1 as a possible D gene (6 bases). Germline CDR1 MGHRA, CDR2 YSYEKL. The CDR3 sequence is 15 residues long. V was clipped by 2 bases and J by 6 bases, with 14 bases between them. The DNA for the CDR3 is TGCGCCAGCAGCCAATTAACAGGGTTGGCTCAGCCCCAGCATTTT. Residues: CASSQLTGLAQPQHF.

The V call is TRBV18, the J call TRBJ2-2; TRBD2 aligns across 8 bases. Germline CDR1 is KGHSH and CDR2 is LQKENI. The CDR3 extends over 14 amino acids. V gave up 2 bases and J gave up 8 bases; unmatched junction bases: 4. For the CDR3, the DNA is TGTGCCAGCTCACCAGGACTAGCTTCTGGGGAGCTGTTTTTT. Protein sequence: CASSPGLASGELFF.

The V call is TRBV30, the J call TRBJ2-7; 10 bases agree with TRBD2. Germline V lookup: CDR1 GTSNPN, CDR2 SVGIG (reference sequence). V lost 2 bases, J lost 7 bases, and 11 bases stayed unmatched. The CDR3 runs 15 residues. Here the CDR3 DNA reads TGTGCCTGGAGTTTGGCTAGCGGGAGTAGGAAAGAGCAGTACTTC. Its protein is CAWSLASGSRKEQYF.

This clone was found once. The V gene is TRBV29-1, the J gene TRBJ1-2; D is ambiguous. This CDR3 contains 11 residues. Germline CDR1 and CDR2: SQVTM and ANQGSEA. The V end was cut by 4 bases, the J end by 4 bases, with 7 bases between. CDR3 coding DNA: TGCAGCGTTGGGGAGTCCTATGGCTACACCTTC. It is translated as CSVGESYGYTF.

V gene TRBV5-1 combines with J gene TRBJ1-1; D unresolved. Trimming stripped 0 bases from V and 7 bases from J, with 7 bases between. The CDR3 spans 12 residues. Germline values: CDR1 SGHRS, CDR2 YFSETQ. The CDR3 protein is CASSLAGSEAFF. Written as DNA, the CDR3 is TGCGCCAGCAGCTTGGCCGGGAGTGAAGCTTTCTTT.

The V gene is TRBV6-5, the J gene TRBJ1-1, with D maybe TRBD1 (6 bases). Looked up from germline, CDR1 is MNHEY and CDR2 is SVGAGI. The CDR3 runs 14 residues. V was cut by 6 bases and J by 0 bases, with 11 bases left in between. The CDR3 protein is CASRGGGVNTEAFF. As DNA, the CDR3 is TGTGCCAGCAGGGGAGGGGGAGTGAACACTGAAGCTTTCTTT.

This clone came up once. The genes are TRBV19 and TRBJ1-1; 10 nucleotides align to TRBD1. From germline, CDR1 is LNHDA and CDR2 SQIVND (reference sequence). The CDR3 totals 17 residues. V lost 5 bases to trimming and J lost 4 bases; unmatched junction nucleotides: 13. CDR3 in amino acids: CASSSGPGTGARTEAFF. Written as DNA, the CDR3 is TGTGCCAGTAGTTCCGGCCCCGGGACAGGGGCACGCACTGAAGCTTTCTTT.

On this clone itself: One junction end does not reproduce the germline sequence, and a read error may be involved. The chain couples TRBV27 to TRBJ2-7, with TRBD1 identical over 8 bases. The CDR3 is 13 amino acids. Germline-derived CDR1 and CDR2 are MNHEY and SMNVEV (reference sequence). Here the CDR3 reads CASSPRQGSKVKF. The CDR3 nucleotides read TGTGCCAGCAGTCCCAGACAGGGGAGCAAGGTGAAATTC.

V gene TRBV29-1 combines with J gene TRBJ1-1, with D perhaps TRBD1 (5 bases). Germline V lookup: CDR1 SQVTM, CDR2 ANQGSEA. The CDR3 totals 12 residues. V shed 7 bases and J shed 1 base, with 10 bases lying between them. The CDR3 nucleotides read TGCAGCGCCGACCAGGGGAACACTGAAGCTTTCTTT. As protein: CSADQGNTEAFF.

This clone showed up just a few times. The CDR3 region is CASWREGSNEQFF. As DNA, the CDR3 is TGTGCCAGCTGGCGGGAGGGGTCTAATGAGCAGTTCTTC. V usage is TRBV9 and J usage is TRBJ2-1; 9 nucleotides align to TRBD2. CDR1 and CDR2 (germline): SGDLS, YYNGEE. J lost 7 bases, V lost 7 bases, and 6 bases had no gene match. The CDR3 is made up of 13 amino acids.

This clone was counted ten times or more. This chain connects TRBV14 to TRBJ2-7; D is possibly TRBD1 (6 bases). The CDR3 is 12 residues long. Trimming cost V 4 bases and J 3 bases, with 7 bases left between them. The germline V gene encodes CDR1 SGHDN and CDR2 FVKESK. The CDR3 sequence: CASSLQGYEQYF. CDR3 coding DNA: TGTGCCAGCAGCCTACAGGGCTACGAGCAGTACTTC. Full variable domain (missing parts from reference TRBV14 and TRBJ2-7): EAGVTQFPSHSVIEKGQTVTLRCDPISGHDNLYWYRRVMGKEIKFLLHFVKESKQDESGMPNNRFLAERTGGTYSTLKVQPAELEDSGVYFCASSLQGYEQYFGPGTRLTVT.

V gene TRBV5-6 combines with J gene TRBJ2-7, with 7 nucleotides matching TRBD1. J lost 2 bases, V lost 4 bases, and 9 bases had no gene match. Per the germline V gene, CDR1 is SGHDT and CDR2 is YYEEEE. This CDR3 comprises 15 residues. This CDR3 is CASSLDRVVAYEQYF. CDR3 sequence (DNA): TGTGCCAGCAGCCTCGACAGGGTTGTGGCCTACGAGCAGTACTTC.

The chain carries TRBV28 and TRBJ1-1; a possible D gene is TRBD1 (6 bases). The CDR3 loop spans 14 amino acids. Trimming removed 9 bases from V and 4 bases from J, with 18 bases in between. Germline V gene sequence: CDR1 MDHEN, CDR2 SYDVKM. The CDR3 DNA sequence: TGTGCCAGTTCCCGGGCACAGGGACGCACTGAAGCTTTCTTT. Its translation: CASSRAQGRTEAFF.

The chain carries TRBV28 and TRBJ2-5; D perhaps matches TRBD2 (5 bases). This CDR3 has 12 amino acids. V lost 3 bases and J 11 bases, leaving 13 bases between the germline ends. Germline V gene sequence: CDR1 MDHEN, CDR2 SYDVKM. This CDR3 reads CASSFALGEQYF. The CDR3 coding sequence is TGTGCCAGCAGTTTCGCCCTGGGAGAGCAGTACTTC.

The V and J genes are TRBV5-6 and TRBJ2-7; 8 positions match TRBD1. Trimming took 4 bases from V and 3 from J; bases not matched to a gene: 0. The CDR3 runs 12 residues. The germline gives CDR1 SGHDT, CDR2 YYEEEE. The CDR3 nucleotides are TGTGCCAGCAGCGACAGGGGCTACGAGCAGTACTTC. Residues: CASSDRGYEQYF.

This clone was counted between two and nine times. A read error may account for a junction end that differs from germline. V gene TRBV2 combines with J gene TRBJ2-5; TRBD2 matches at 7 bases. The germline V gene has CDR1 SNHLY and CDR2 FYNNEI. The CDR3 has 13 amino acids. CDR3 loop: CASSEERGRTQYF. The CDR3 nucleotides are TGTGCCAGCAGCGAAGAGCGGGGTAGGACCCAGTACTTC.

The chain uses TRBV30 and TRBJ1-5, with 8 bases that match TRBD1. Germline V gene lookup returns CDR1 GTSNPN and CDR2 SVGIG (reference sequence). This CDR3 contains 16 residues. J gave up 3 bases and V 1 base, and 8 bases lay outside the gene matches. The CDR3 here is CAWSDSPTGANQPQHF. DNA for the CDR3: TGTGCCTGGAGTGACTCACCGACAGGGGCCAATCAGCCCCAGCATTTT.

The V call is TRBV30, the J call TRBJ2-3; a possible D gene is TRBD2 (7 bases). V was shortened by 5 bases and J by 5 bases, with 23 bases between the two germline ends. The CDR3 is made up of 16 amino acids. Germline assignment: CDR1 GTSNPN and CDR2 SVGIG (reference sequence). The CDR3 DNA sequence: TGTGCCTGGGCAGCAGCGCGGGGGCGTTTGGTAGATACGCAGTATTTT. Its protein is CAWAAARGRLVDTQYF. Using reference TRBV30 and TRBJ2-3 for the parts outside the CDR3, the full variable domain is SQTIHQWPATLVQPVGSPLSLECTVEGTSNPNLYWYRQAAGRGLQLLFYSVGIGQISSEVPQNLSASRPQDRQFILSSKKLLLSDSGFYLCAWAAARGRLVDTQYFGPGTRLTVL.